The 25 T cell receptor beta chains in this list originate from one sample, sequenced in a study of blood T cell repertoires in COVID-19. Here immunoSEQ multiplex PCR was the method, and the copy in TCRdb shows in-frame clones only, minus some. Of approximately 220,000 clones listed, 80% to 90% were seen once; the top ten hold roughly 2.5%. Sequencing was carried out using peripheral blood. These receptors were taken from a woman between 40 and 50 years old with active or convalescent COVID-19.

The chain employs TRBV9 and TRBJ2-7, with D tentatively TRBD1 (5 bases). Trimming removed 4 bases from V and 0 bases from J, with 23 bases in between. The CDR3 runs 18 residues. Germline V gives CDR1 SGDLS, CDR2 YYNGEE. The CDR3 spells CASSPWIELGASSYEQYF. CDR3 DNA sequence: TGTGCCAGCAGCCCATGGATCGAGCTTGGGGCGAGCTCCTACGAGCAGTACTTC.

The chain employs TRBV19 and TRBJ1-5; D gene unclear. This CDR3 is 15 amino acids long. Germline CDR1 is LNHDA and CDR2 is SQIVND (reference sequence). V shed 4 bases and J shed 3 bases, with 13 bases lying between them. The DNA for the CDR3 is TGTGCCAGTAGTAGTTCCCATACTTACAATCAGCCCCAGCATTTT. This translates into CASSSSHTYNQPQHF.

Concerning this clone: An end of the junction does not agree with germline; a read error may underlie this. The chain joins TRBV11-2 to TRBJ1-4; D unresolved. The germline V gene has CDR1 SGHAT and CDR2 FQNNGV. This CDR3 has 13 amino acids. DNA of the CDR3: TGTGCCAGCACCTTAGGCCCCGGGGAAAAACTGTTTTTT. Amino acid sequence: CASTLGPGEKLFF.

This chain joins TRBV5-1 and TRBJ2-3; 8 bases are shared with TRBD2. Germline-derived CDR1 and CDR2 are SGHRS and YFSETQ. The ends lost 3 bases at V and 0 bases at J; junction bases unmatched: 12. This CDR3 comprises 18 residues. The CDR3 spells CASSSVGSGATSTDTQYF. The CDR3 region has the DNA TGCGCCAGCAGCTCCGTCGGTAGCGGGGCTACTAGCACAGATACGCAGTATTTT.

This chain links TRBV9 with TRBJ1-1; D is ambiguous. Between the trimmed V and J ends, which lost 3 bases and 0 bases, there was a span of 12 bases. CDR1 and CDR2 from the germline V gene are SGDLS and YYNGEE. CDR3 length: 15 amino acids. CDR3 nucleotides: TGTGCCAGCAGCGGGCGTACGGGGATGAACACTGAAGCTTTCTTT. It encodes CASSGRTGMNTEAFF. The entire variable domain, with the rest obtained from reference TRBV9 and TRBJ1-1, is as follows: DSGVTQTPKHLITATGQRVTLRCSPRSGDLSVYWYQQSLDQGLQFLIQYYNGEERAKGNILERFSAQQFPDLHSELNLSSLELGDSALYFCASSGRTGMNTEAFFGQGTRLTVV.

This rearrangement joins TRBV10-3 to TRBJ2-4; 10 bases map to TRBD1. V shed 6 bases, J shed 8 bases, and the junction held 7 bases outside the gene matches. Germline V lookup: CDR1 ENHRY, CDR2 SYGVKD. The CDR3 spans 14 residues. For the CDR3, the DNA is TGTGCCATCAGCCCGGGACAGGGGCGAGACATTCAGTACTTC. Translation: CAISPGQGRDIQYF.

The chain is built from TRBV19 and TRBJ1-6; TRBD1 agrees at 9 bases. The CDR3 is made up of 15 amino acids. Germline-derived CDR1 and CDR2 are LNHDA and SQIVND (reference sequence). J lost 10 bases, V lost 8 bases, and 12 bases had no gene match. The CDR3 nucleotides are TGTGCCAGTGTGGGACAGGGAAAGGATTACTCACCCCTCCACTTT. It is translated as CASVGQGKDYSPLHF.

This clone appeared a few times. The chain uses TRBV24-1 and TRBJ1-5; TRBD1 matches 9 bases. The CDR3 has 18 residues. With 4 bases clipped from V and 3 bases from J, the junction kept 12 bases outside the gene matches. From germline, CDR1 is KGHDR and CDR2 SFDVKD. The CDR3 protein is CATSELDRDREPNQPQHF. The DNA for the CDR3 is TGTGCCACCAGTGAACTTGACCGGGACAGGGAACCCAATCAGCCCCAGCATTTT.

This clone appeared a few times. This sequence joins TRBV10-3 and TRBJ1-1; TRBD1 matches at 9 bases. Germline V gives CDR1 ENHRY, CDR2 SYGVKD. CDR3 length: 14 amino acids. Trimming removed 5 bases from V and 6 bases from J; junction bases left unmatched: 7. CDR3 sequence reads: CAISSGQGAPEAFF. As DNA, the CDR3 is TGTGCCATCAGTTCGGGACAGGGAGCGCCTGAAGCTTTCTTT.

The rearrangement uses TRBV7-2 and TRBJ1-3; possible D gene TRBD1, 5 bases. CDR1 and CDR2 from the germline V gene are SGHTA and FQGNSA. This CDR3 has 16 residues. V was pared by 2 bases and J by 0 bases, with 11 bases between. The CDR3 region is CASSLQPTGSGNTIYF. The CDR3 nucleotides are TGTGCCAGCAGCTTACAGCCCACAGGCTCTGGAAACACCATATATTTT.

This clone was observed a handful of times. CDR3 sequence: CASTLSEGGIGYGYTF. The CDR3, as DNA: TGTGCCAGCACCTTGTCCGAGGGGGGGATCGGCTATGGCTACACCTTC. The V call is TRBV7-9, the J call TRBJ1-2; D possibly corresponds to TRBD1 (6 bases). V gave up 7 bases and J gave up 4 bases, with 22 bases separating them. Germline CDR1 reads SEHNR; CDR2 reads FQNEAQ (reference sequence). CDR3 length: 16 amino acids. Filled out from reference TRBV7-9 and TRBJ1-2, the complete variable domain reads DTGVSQNPRHKITKRGQNVTFRCDPISEHNRLYWYRQTLGQGPEFLTYFQNEAQLEKSRLLSDRFSAERPKGSFSTLEIQRTEQGDSAMYLCASTLSEGGIGYGYTFGSGTRLTVV.

The J gene is TRBJ2-5, the V gene TRBV7-2; a weak D match, TRBD1 (7 bases). Germline assignment: CDR1 SGHTA and CDR2 FQGNSA. This CDR3 has 14 amino acids. V shed 5 bases and J shed 4 bases, with 14 bases lying between them. In DNA form, the CDR3 reads TGTGCCAGCAGCCCCCAGGGGGGAGGAGAGACCCAGTACTTC. As protein: CASSPQGGGETQYF.

This rearrangement joins TRBV6-1 to TRBJ2-7; TRBD1 matches at 9 bases. V dropped 3 bases and J dropped 3; count of bases not matched to a gene: 6. This CDR3 has 15 residues. Germline V gene lookup returns CDR1 MNHNS and CDR2 SASEGT. The CDR3 sequence: CASSDRTGAVYEQYF. The DNA of the CDR3 is TGTGCCAGCAGTGATCGGACAGGGGCGGTCTACGAGCAGTACTTC.

This chain connects TRBV5-6 to TRBJ2-7; 9 bases agree with TRBD1. The CDR3 consists of 18 residues. The V gene's germline CDR1 is SGHDT and CDR2 YYEEEE. Trimming cost V 4 bases and J 0 bases; bases outside gene matches: 14. The CDR3: CASSRPGTGRPSSYEQYF. CDR3 DNA: TGTGCCAGCAGCCGTCCCGGGACAGGGAGACCAAGCTCCTACGAGCAGTACTTC.

This clone was detected only once. The chain carries TRBV24-1 and TRBJ2-5; D unclear. V was cut by 6 bases and J by 3 bases, with 7 bases left in between. The CDR3 totals 12 residues. Germline V gene data show CDR1 as KGHDR and CDR2 as SFDVKD. The CDR3 sequence: CATSHPEETQYF. For the CDR3, the DNA is TGTGCCACCAGTCACCCAGAAGAGACCCAGTACTTC.

DNA for the CDR3: TGTGCCAGTAGTATCTCGGGGACAGGGCCTTATGGCTACACCTTC. As protein: CASSISGTGPYGYTF. V and J are TRBV19 and TRBJ1-2; 9 bases line up with TRBD1. After removal of 3 bases from V and 5 bases from J, the junction contained 7 bases not matched to a gene. The CDR3 has 15 amino acids. Germline CDR1 LNHDA, CDR2 SQIVND (reference sequence).

The J gene is TRBJ1-3, the V gene TRBV7-3; D is perhaps TRBD1 (5 bases). Germline V CDR1 and CDR2: SGHTA, FQGTGA. CDR3 length equals 16 residues. The germline V and J ends were trimmed by 5 bases and 0 bases, with 14 bases remaining between them. CDR3 sequence reads: CASSPPGGSSGNTIYF. DNA of the CDR3: TGTGCCAGCAGCCCTCCGGGGGGGAGCTCTGGAAACACCATATATTTT.

The J gene is TRBJ1-3, the V gene TRBV18; no firm D call. The V end lost 3 bases, the J end lost 0 bases, and 15 bases lay between the germline ends. The CDR3 is 17 residues long. From germline, CDR1 is KGHSH and CDR2 LQKENI. CDR3 nucleotides: TGTGCCAGCTCACCCTCTCCAGGTGTGGGCTCTGGAAACACCATATATTTT. Protein product: CASSPSPGVGSGNTIYF.

J is TRBJ1-3 and V is TRBV3-1 (or the pseudogene TRBV3-2); D perhaps matches TRBD1 (5 bases). This CDR3 region has 18 residues. The V gene's germline CDR1 is LGHDT and CDR2 YNNKEL (reference sequence). Trimming left V 1 base short and J 3 bases short, with 19 bases between. CDR3: CASSQGAGYWGSGNTIYF. The CDR3 DNA is TGTGCCAGCAGCCAAGGGGCAGGATACTGGGGCAGTGGAAACACCATATATTTT.

The rearrangement links TRBV5-1 to TRBJ1-6, with D perhaps TRBD1 (5 bases). There are 14 residues in the CDR3. The germline gives CDR1 SGHRS, CDR2 YFSETQ. Trimming removed 1 base from V and 7 bases from J, with 9 bases in between. The CDR3 DNA sequence: TGCGCCAGCAGCTTGCGGCAGGGAAATTCACCCCTCCACTTT. As protein: CASSLRQGNSPLHF.

This clone was detected once. The genes are TRBV12-3 or TRBV12-4 and TRBJ2-1; no clear D. The V end was cut by 7 bases, the J end by 2 bases, with 6 bases between. The CDR3 covers 12 residues. The CDR3 loop reads CASKNTYNEQFF. The CDR3 DNA sequence: TGTGCCAGCAAAAATACCTACAATGAGCAGTTCTTC.

V usage is TRBV9 and J usage is TRBJ1-1, with TRBD1 matching 7 bases. The V gene end was trimmed by 2 bases and the J gene end by 10 bases; junction bases not matched to a gene: 14. In germline, CDR1 is SGDLS, CDR2 YYNGEE. This CDR3 region has 15 residues. For the CDR3, the DNA is TGTGCCAGCAGCGTTGGGCAGGGGGGAGGTTTGGTAGCTTTCTTT. Translating it yields CASSVGQGGGLVAFF.

This rearrangement joins TRBV4-2 to TRBJ1-4; D gene unclear. The V end lost 1 base, the J end lost 6 bases, and 9 bases lay between the germline ends. Germline CDR1 reads LGHNA; CDR2 reads YNFKEQ. The CDR3 runs 14 residues. CDR3 nucleotides: TGTGCCAGCAGCCAAGTAGGGAGCGATGAAAAACTGTTTTTT. Translating gives CASSQVGSDEKLFF.

V is TRBV28 and J is TRBJ1-2; D might be TRBD1 (6 bases). The CDR3 covers 13 residues. Germline-derived CDR1 and CDR2 are MDHEN and SYDVKM. With 2 bases removed from V and 7 bases from J, the gap between germline ends came to 11 bases. CDR3 bases: TGTGCCAGCAGTTTAAACAGGGCGGTTGGCTACACCTTC. Amino acid sequence: CASSLNRAVGYTF.

Details on this clone: Additional DNA sequences in this sample encode the identical CDR3. CDR3 residues: CASSLGAGNTEAFF. Written as DNA, the CDR3 is TGTGCCAGCAGCTTAGGGGCAGGGAACACTGAAGCTTTCTTT. The V and J genes are TRBV7-2 and TRBJ1-1; D gene unclear. Trimming left V 1 base short and J 1 base short, with 7 bases between. Germline CDR1 is SGHTA and CDR2 is FQGNSA. CDR3 length equals 14 residues.